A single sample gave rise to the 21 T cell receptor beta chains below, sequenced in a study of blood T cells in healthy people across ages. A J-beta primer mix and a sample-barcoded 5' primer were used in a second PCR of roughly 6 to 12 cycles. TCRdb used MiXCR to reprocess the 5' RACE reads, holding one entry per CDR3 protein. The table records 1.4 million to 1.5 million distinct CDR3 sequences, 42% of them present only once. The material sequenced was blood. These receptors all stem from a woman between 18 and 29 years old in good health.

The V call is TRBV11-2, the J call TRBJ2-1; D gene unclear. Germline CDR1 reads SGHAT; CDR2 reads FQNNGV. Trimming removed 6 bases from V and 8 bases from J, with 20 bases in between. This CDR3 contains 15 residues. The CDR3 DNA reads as TGTGCCAGCAGTCTTAGAGCTTACACTGGGGATGAGCAGTTCTTC. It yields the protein CASSLRAYTGDEQFF.

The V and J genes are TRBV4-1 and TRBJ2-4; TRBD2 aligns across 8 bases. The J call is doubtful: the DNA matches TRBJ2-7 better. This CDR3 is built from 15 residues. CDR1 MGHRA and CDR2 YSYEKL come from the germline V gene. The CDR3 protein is CASSQAGLVSGEQYF. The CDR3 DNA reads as TGCGCCAGCAGCCAAGCGGGACTAGTTTCTGGCGAGCAGTACTTC.

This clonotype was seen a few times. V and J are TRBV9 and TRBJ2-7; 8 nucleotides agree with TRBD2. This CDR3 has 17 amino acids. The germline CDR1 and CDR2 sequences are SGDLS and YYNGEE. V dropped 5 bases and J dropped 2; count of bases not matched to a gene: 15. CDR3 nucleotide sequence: TGTGCCAGCAGTACTCAGCGGGGGACATCGAGGGCCTACGAGCAGTACTTC. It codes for CASSTQRGTSRAYEQYF.

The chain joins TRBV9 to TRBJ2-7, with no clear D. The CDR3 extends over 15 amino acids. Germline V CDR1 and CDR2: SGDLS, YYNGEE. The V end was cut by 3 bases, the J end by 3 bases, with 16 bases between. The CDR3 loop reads CASSAEHLSIYEQYF. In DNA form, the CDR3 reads TGTGCCAGCAGCGCCGAACATCTAAGTATCTACGAGCAGTACTTC.

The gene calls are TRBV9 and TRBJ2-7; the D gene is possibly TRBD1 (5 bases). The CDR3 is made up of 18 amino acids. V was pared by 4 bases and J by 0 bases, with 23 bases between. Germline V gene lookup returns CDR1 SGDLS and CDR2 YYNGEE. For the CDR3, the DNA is TGTGCCAGCAGCCCCAGGGTTGCGATCACGACAGACTCCTACGAGCAGTACTTC. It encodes CASSPRVAITTDSYEQYF. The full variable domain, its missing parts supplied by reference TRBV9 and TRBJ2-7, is DSGVTQTPKHLITATGQRVTLRCSPRSGDLSVYWYQQSLDQGLQFLIQYYNGEERAKGNILERFSAQQFPDLHSELNLSSLELGDSALYFCASSPRVAITTDSYEQYFGPGTRLTVT.

This chain's CDR3 is CASSATQTGGYGYTF. CDR3 coding DNA: TGCGCCAGCAGCGCCACACAGACAGGGGGCTATGGCTACACCTTC. The V gene is TRBV5-1, the J gene TRBJ1-2; TRBD1 matches 9 bases. The germline V gene encodes CDR1 SGHRS and CDR2 YFSETQ. The CDR3 runs to 15 residues. The junction had 8 bases not matched to a gene; V was cut back by 4 bases and J by 4 bases.

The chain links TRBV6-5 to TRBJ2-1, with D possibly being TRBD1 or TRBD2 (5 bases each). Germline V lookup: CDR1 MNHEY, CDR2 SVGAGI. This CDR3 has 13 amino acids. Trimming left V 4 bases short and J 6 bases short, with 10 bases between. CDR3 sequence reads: CASSWGIANEQFF. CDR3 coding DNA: TGTGCCAGCAGTTGGGGGATCGCCAATGAGCAGTTCTTC.

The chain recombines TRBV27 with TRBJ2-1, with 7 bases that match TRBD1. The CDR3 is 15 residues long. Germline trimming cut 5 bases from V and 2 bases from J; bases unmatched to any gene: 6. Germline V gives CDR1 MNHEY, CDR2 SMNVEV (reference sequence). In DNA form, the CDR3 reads TGTGCCAGCAGTACCACAGGGGACCCCTACAATGAGCAGTTCTTC. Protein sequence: CASSTTGDPYNEQFF.

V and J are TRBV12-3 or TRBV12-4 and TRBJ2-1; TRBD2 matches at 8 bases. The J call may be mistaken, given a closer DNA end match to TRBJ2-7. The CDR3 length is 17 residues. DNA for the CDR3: TGTGCCAGCAGTTTTCCCCCCGGGACTAGGGCCTACAATGAGCAGTACTTC. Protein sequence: CASSFPPGTRAYNEQYF.

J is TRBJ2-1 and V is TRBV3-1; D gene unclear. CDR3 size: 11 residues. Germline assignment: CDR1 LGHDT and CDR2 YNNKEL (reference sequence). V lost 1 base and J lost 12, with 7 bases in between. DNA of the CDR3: TGTGCCAGCAGCCAAGTAAAGGGGCAGTTCTTC. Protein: CASSQVKGQFF.

As DNA, the CDR3 is TGTGCCAGCAGTTCGGCTCGGGACTTAGCCTACGAGCAGTACTTC. Amino acids: CASSSARDLAYEQYF. The chain is built from TRBV12-3 or TRBV12-4 and TRBJ2-7, with D perhaps TRBD2 (6 bases). The CDR3 runs 15 residues. V was shortened by 4 bases and J by 2 bases, with 15 bases between the two germline ends.

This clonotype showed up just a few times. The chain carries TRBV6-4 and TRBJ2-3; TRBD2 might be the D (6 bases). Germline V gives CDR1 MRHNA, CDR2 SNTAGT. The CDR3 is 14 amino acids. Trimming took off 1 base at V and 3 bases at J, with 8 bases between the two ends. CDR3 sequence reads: CASSDYAGTDTQYF. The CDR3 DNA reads TGTGCCAGCAGTGACTACGCGGGGACAGATACGCAGTATTTT.

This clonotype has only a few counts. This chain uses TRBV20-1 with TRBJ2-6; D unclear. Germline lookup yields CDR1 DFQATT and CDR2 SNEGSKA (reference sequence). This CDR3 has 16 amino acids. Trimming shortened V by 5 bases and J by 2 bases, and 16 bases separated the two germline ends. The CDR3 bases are TGCAGTGCTCCGAAAACGGGCCGGCCTGGGGCCAACGTCCTGACTTTC. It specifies CSAPKTGRPGANVLTF.

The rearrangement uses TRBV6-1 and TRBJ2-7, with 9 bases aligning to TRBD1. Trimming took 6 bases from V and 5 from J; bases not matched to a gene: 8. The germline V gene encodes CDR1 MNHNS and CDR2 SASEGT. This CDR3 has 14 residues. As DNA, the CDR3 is TGTGCCAGCAGGAAGGGGACAGGGCTAGACGAGCAGTACTTC. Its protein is CASRKGTGLDEQYF.

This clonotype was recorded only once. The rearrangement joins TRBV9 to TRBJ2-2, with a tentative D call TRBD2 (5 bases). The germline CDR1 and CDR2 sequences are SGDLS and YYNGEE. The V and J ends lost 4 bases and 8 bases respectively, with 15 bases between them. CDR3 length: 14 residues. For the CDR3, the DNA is TGTGCCAGCAGCCAGGACTTTATCAGAGGGGAGCTGTTTTTT. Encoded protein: CASSQDFIRGELFF.

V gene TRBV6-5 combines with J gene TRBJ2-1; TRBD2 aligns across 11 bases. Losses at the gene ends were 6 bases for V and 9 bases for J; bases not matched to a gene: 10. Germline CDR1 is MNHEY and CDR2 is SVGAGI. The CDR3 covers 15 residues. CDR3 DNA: TGTGCCAGCAGCTCCTCGGGACTAGCGGCCTTTGAGCAGTTCTTC. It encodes CASSSSGLAAFEQFF.

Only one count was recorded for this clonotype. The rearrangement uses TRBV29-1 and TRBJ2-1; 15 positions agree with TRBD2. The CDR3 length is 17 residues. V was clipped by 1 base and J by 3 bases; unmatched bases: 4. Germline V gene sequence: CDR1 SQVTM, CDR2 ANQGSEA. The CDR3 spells CSVEGPGLAGGYNEQFF. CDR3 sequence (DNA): TGCAGCGTTGAAGGCCCGGGACTAGCGGGAGGCTACAATGAGCAGTTCTTC.

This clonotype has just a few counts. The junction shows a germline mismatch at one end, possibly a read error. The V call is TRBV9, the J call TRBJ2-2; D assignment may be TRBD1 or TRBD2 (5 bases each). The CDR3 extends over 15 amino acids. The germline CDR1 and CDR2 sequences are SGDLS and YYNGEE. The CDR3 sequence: CASSVEGFISGELFF. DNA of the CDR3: TGTGCCAGTAGCGTAGAGGGGTTCATTTCCGGGGAGCTGTTTTTT.

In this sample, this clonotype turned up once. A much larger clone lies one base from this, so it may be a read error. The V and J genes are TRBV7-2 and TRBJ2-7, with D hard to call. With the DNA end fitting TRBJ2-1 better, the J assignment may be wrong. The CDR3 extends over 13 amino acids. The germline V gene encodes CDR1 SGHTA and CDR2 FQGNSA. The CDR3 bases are TGTGCCAGCAGCTTCTCCCTCTCCTACGAGCAGTTCTTC. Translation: CASSFSLSYEQFF.

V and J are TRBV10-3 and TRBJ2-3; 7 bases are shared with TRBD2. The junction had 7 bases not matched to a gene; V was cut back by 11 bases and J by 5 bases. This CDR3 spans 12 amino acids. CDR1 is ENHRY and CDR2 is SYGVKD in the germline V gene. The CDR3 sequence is CASRTSGDTQYF. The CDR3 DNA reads TGTGCCTCAAGGACTAGTGGAGATACGCAGTATTTT.

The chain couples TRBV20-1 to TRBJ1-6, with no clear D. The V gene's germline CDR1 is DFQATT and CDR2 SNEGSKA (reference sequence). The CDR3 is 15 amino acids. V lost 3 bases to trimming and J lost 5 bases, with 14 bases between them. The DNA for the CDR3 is TGCAGTGCTAGGGGGTGGGTTATCAATAATTCACCCCTCCACTTT. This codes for CSARGWVINNSPLHF.